This TCR beta chain was sequenced during a study of human T cells and chemical hapten exposure. Findings and limits, study-wide: A positive correlation with patch test score was found for PT1 expanded TCR counts.

This CDR3 is built from 15 residues. Per the germline V gene, CDR1 is ENHRY and CDR2 is SYGVKD. Losses at the gene ends were 4 bases for V and 0 bases for J; bases not matched to a gene: 6. In the original workflow: A per-sample median of about 95,000 TCRs was observed, with counts ranging from roughly 23,224 to 700,000. One entry per CDR3 protein results from TCRdb running MiXCR on the RACE reads. The V and J calls and clone size come from TCRdb's table, not from the authors' own analysis. The table has around 360,000 distinct CDR3 sequences, about 6% seen once. Time point denoted: patch test 2, 6 weeks after DPC sensitization. Treatment described: therapeutic diphenylcyclopropenone sensitization with weekly scalp DPC. The study enrolled 18 to 70-year-old alopecia patients suitable for DPC. Comments on this clonotype: The antigen remains undetermined.

The J gene is TRBJ2-7, the V gene TRBV10-3, with TRBD2 matching over 7 bases. The specimen comprised whole blood, sampled in connection with sensitization to the hapten diphenylcyclopropenone (DPC). This TCR derives from a woman aged 18-29 years with alopecia areata. Some clones in this sample may be carry-over from other donors' samples. As DNA, the CDR3 is TGTGCCATCAGTGCGGGGGGACCGAGCTCCTACGAGCAGTACTTC. Translating gives CAISAGGPSSYEQYF.